Sequencing of this T cell receptor (beta chain) was carried out in a study of Ad26.COV2.S vaccination and SARS-CoV-2 variants. Turning to the study itself: Once, or twice with 56 days between doses, Ad26.COV2.S was given intramuscularly.

Stated treatment: roughly 19 received Ad26.COV2.S at low or high dose, single or two shots; five or six received placebo; per-sample allocation not given. The samples date from day 63 after the first vaccine or placebo injection. An Ad26 vector was used to express Wuhan-strain SARS-CoV-2 spike as the vaccine. This CDR3 spans 14 amino acids. Trimming pared 1 base from V and 8 bases from J, leaving 14 bases between. CDR1 and CDR2 (germline): LNHDA, SQIVND (reference sequence). Clones were sequenced by immunoSEQ multiplex PCR, and TCRdb holds only the in-frame ones, with some missing. This table has roughly 320,000 clones, approximately 86% appearing once. As concerns this clone: The antigen is not known.

Study-level findings and limits: Considerable breadth of spike-specific CD8+ and CD4+ T cell responses has reportedly been documented following vaccination.

The rearrangement joins TRBV19 to TRBJ1-1; D gene unclear. This TCR was recovered from a person aged 18-60 years who received the Ad26.COV2.S COVID-19 vaccine or a placebo. Sequencing used peripheral blood, obtained in a trial of Ad26.COV2.S vaccine versus placebo. The chain's CDR3 is CASSIVGSAPEAFF. CDR3 DNA sequence: TGTGCCAGTAGTATAGTAGGTTCGGCTCCCGAAGCTTTCTTT.